What follows are 32 T cell receptor beta chains derived from one specimen sequenced in a study of cytomegalovirus exposure and HLA in healthy donors. Researchers ran the PCR with 60 Vbeta and 13 Jbeta primers. Libraries were prepared by immunoSEQ multiplex PCR; TCRdb keeps only in-frame clonotypes and omits some of them. The sample consists of 90,000 to 150,000 clones, roughly 82% of them appearing once. The specimen was PBMCs. The receptor source for this set is a young man in good health and CMV-seropositive.

The chain is built from TRBV20-1 and TRBJ2-1; D remains unclear. CDR1 DFQATT and CDR2 SNEGSKA come from the germline V gene (reference sequence). The CDR3 consists of 11 residues. V was trimmed by 6 bases and J by 4 bases, leaving 7 bases between them. The CDR3 spells CSARWYNEQFF. The DNA of the CDR3 is TGCAGTGCGCGATGGTACAATGAGCAGTTCTTC.

A single count supports this clone. The chain has TRBV28 and TRBJ2-1; 8 bases match TRBD1. The CDR3 is 16 residues long. From germline, CDR1 is MDHEN and CDR2 SYDVKM. V shed 6 bases, J shed 7 bases, and the junction held 14 bases outside the gene matches. As DNA, the CDR3 is TGTGCCAGCAGCGACATGACAGGGGCCGTCCTTAATGAGCAGTTCTTC. This translates into CASSDMTGAVLNEQFF. Combining the CDR3 with reference TRBV28 and TRBJ2-1 gives the whole variable domain DVKVTQSSRYLVKRTGEKVFLECVQDMDHENMFWYRQDPGLGLRLIYFSYDVKMKEKGDIPEGYSVSREKKERFSLILESASTNQTSMYLCASSDMTGAVLNEQFFGPGTRLTVL.

The rearrangement joins TRBV5-6 to TRBJ1-1; 8 nucleotides match TRBD1. Germline CDR1 SGHDT, CDR2 YYEEEE. This CDR3 is built from 15 residues. Trimming took 4 bases from V and 0 from J; bases not matched to a gene: 5. The CDR3 spells CASSEQGEVNTEAFF. The CDR3 coding sequence is TGTGCCAGCAGCGAACAGGGGGAGGTGAACACTGAAGCTTTCTTT.

The rearrangement links TRBV19 to TRBJ2-1; 10 positions agree with TRBD2. Trimming took 8 bases from V and 8 from J; bases not matched to a gene: 9. Germline V gene sequence: CDR1 LNHDA, CDR2 SQIVND (reference sequence). The CDR3 extends over 14 amino acids. CDR3 sequence: CASRPGLASYEQFF. The CDR3 DNA reads TGTGCCAGTCGGCCGGGACTAGCGTCCTATGAGCAGTTCTTC.

CDR3 sequence reads: CASSSTGDFNYGYTF. The CDR3 nucleotides are TGTGCCAGCAGTTCGACAGGTGATTTTAACTATGGCTACACCTTC. V usage is TRBV27 and J usage is TRBJ1-2, with D tentatively TRBD1 (6 bases). The CDR3 runs 15 residues. Trimming took off 4 bases at V and 1 base at J, with 13 bases between the two ends. CDR1 is MNHEY, CDR2 SMNVEV, per germline (reference sequence).

J is TRBJ1-4 and V is TRBV19, with TRBD1 matching 8 bases. V lost 5 bases, J lost 6 bases, and 2 bases stayed unmatched. The CDR3 contains 13 residues. Germline assignment: CDR1 LNHDA and CDR2 SQIVND (reference sequence). The CDR3, as DNA: TGTGCCAGTAGTGAGACAGGGGATGAAAAACTGTTTTTT. Amino acids: CASSETGDEKLFF.

The chain combines TRBV7-9 with TRBJ2-3, with no clear D. V lost 7 bases, J lost 5 bases, and 10 bases lay in between. From germline, CDR1 is SEHNR and CDR2 FQNEAQ (reference sequence). The CDR3 extends over 12 amino acids. CDR3 bases: TGTGCCAGCAAGGAGTTCCGAGATACGCAGTATTTT. It encodes CASKEFRDTQYF.

The V call is TRBV5-6, the J call TRBJ1-1; maybe TRBD1 (6 bases). Trimming removed 5 bases from V and 1 base from J, with 12 bases in between. Germline-derived CDR1 and CDR2 are SGHDT and YYEEEE. The CDR3 extends over 14 amino acids. As DNA, the CDR3 is TGTGCCAGCAGGCCCCGGGGGGCGAACACTGAAGCTTTCTTT. It translates to CASRPRGANTEAFF.

V and J are TRBV2 and TRBJ2-3, with 9 bases fitting TRBD2. Germline V gene lookup returns CDR1 SNHLY and CDR2 FYNNEI. The CDR3 extends over 14 amino acids. V trimming: 4 bases; J trimming: 4 bases; junction bases outside the gene matches: 3. Here the CDR3 reads CASSGSGSADTQYF. The CDR3 region has the DNA TGTGCCAGCAGTGGTAGCGGGAGTGCAGATACGCAGTATTTT. Full variable domain (remainder filled in from reference TRBV2 and TRBJ2-3): EPEVTQTPSHQVTQMGQEVILRCVPISNHLYFYWYRQILGQKVEFLVSFYNNEISEKSEIFDDQFSVERPDGSNFTLKIRSTKLEDSAMYFCASSGSGSADTQYFGPGTRLTVL.

The rearrangement uses TRBV13 and TRBJ2-7, with a tentative D call TRBD2 (6 bases). CDR3 length: 14 residues. The germline V and J ends were trimmed by 0 bases and 1 base, with 7 bases remaining between them. Germline assignment: CDR1 PRHDT and CDR2 FYEKMQ (reference sequence). CDR3 protein: CASSLGRGSYEQYF. DNA for the CDR3: TGTGCCAGCAGCTTAGGGCGGGGTTCCTACGAGCAGTACTTC.

The V call is TRBV2, the J call TRBJ2-7; tentatively, D is TRBD1 (8 bases). CDR3 length: 13 amino acids. Germline lookup yields CDR1 SNHLY and CDR2 FYNNEI. The germline V and J ends were trimmed by 6 bases and 6 bases, with 15 bases remaining between them. The CDR3 DNA sequence: TGTGCCAGCAGAGCGGACAGGGAGGGCGAGCAGTACTTC. As protein: CASRADREGEQYF.

V and J are TRBV10-3 and TRBJ1-1; D gene uncertain. Germline CDR1 reads ENHRY; CDR2 reads SYGVKD. Deletions cut 7 bases from V and 3 bases from J, with 12 bases between. The CDR3 sequence is 13 residues long. This chain's CDR3 is CAITSRLDTEAFF. As DNA, the CDR3 is TGTGCCATCACAAGCCGACTCGACACTGAAGCTTTCTTT.

The chain combines TRBV7-6 with TRBJ2-6, with D possibly being TRBD1 (6 bases). The V end was cut by 2 bases, the J end by 0 bases, with 8 bases between. The CDR3 is 16 amino acids. Germline V lookup: CDR1 SGHVS, CDR2 FNYEAQ. The DNA for the CDR3 is TGTGCCAGCAGCTTATCGGACAGCTCTGGGGCCAACGTCCTGACTTTC. Amino acids: CASSLSDSSGANVLTF.

The genes are TRBV5-4 and TRBJ1-1, with unresolved D. Germline V gene data show CDR1 as SGHNT and CDR2 as YYREEE (reference sequence). The V end was cut by 0 bases, the J end by 0 bases, with 6 bases between. CDR3 length: 14 amino acids. CDR3 nucleotide sequence: TGTGCCAGCAGCTTGGGTCAGATGAACACTGAAGCTTTCTTT. Its translation is CASSLGQMNTEAFF.

This chain connects TRBV18 to TRBJ1-5; no reliable D call. CDR1 is KGHSH, CDR2 LQKENI, per germline. CDR3 length equals 14 residues. V was pared by 2 bases and J by 3 bases, with 8 bases between. The CDR3 DNA reads as TGTGCCAGCTCACCAGCGAGGGTCAATCAGCCCCAGCATTTT. Its protein product is CASSPARVNQPQHF.

Only one count was recorded for this clone. The rearrangement joins TRBV6-1 to TRBJ2-3, with 9 positions matching TRBD1. Per the germline V gene, CDR1 is MNHNS and CDR2 is SASEGT. Trimming cost V 7 bases and J 2 bases; bases outside gene matches: 7. This CDR3 spans 15 amino acids. The CDR3 is CASIRTGAITDTQYF. The DNA of the CDR3 is TGTGCCAGCATACGGACAGGGGCTATCACAGATACGCAGTATTTT.

This rearrangement joins TRBV4-1 to TRBJ1-3, with D maybe TRBD1 (6 bases). V lost 3 bases to trimming and J lost 1 base, with 13 bases between them. The germline V gene encodes CDR1 MGHRA and CDR2 YSYEKL. CDR3 size: 16 residues. CDR3 DNA sequence: TGCGCCAGCAGCCACTCCCCTACAGGGTCTGGAAACACCATATATTTT. This codes for CASSHSPTGSGNTIYF.

The chain's CDR3 is CASSQEQHNQPQHF. The CDR3 coding sequence is TGCGCCAGCAGCCAGGAACAGCACAATCAGCCCCAGCATTTT. This rearrangement joins TRBV4-1 to TRBJ1-5; D is ambiguous. The CDR3 spans 14 residues. V was clipped by 3 bases and J by 3 bases, with 9 bases between them. In germline, CDR1 is MGHRA, CDR2 YSYEKL.

V is TRBV4-2 and J is TRBJ2-7, with TRBD2 as a possible D gene (6 bases). Trimming shortened V by 4 bases and J by 1 base, and 14 bases separated the two germline ends. The germline CDR1 and CDR2 sequences are LGHNA and YNFKEQ. The CDR3 contains 15 residues. The CDR3: CASSPMRRESYEQYF. The DNA of the CDR3 is TGTGCCAGCAGCCCCATGAGGAGGGAGTCCTACGAGCAGTACTTC.

The genes are TRBV30 and TRBJ1-1; D is possibly TRBD1 (5 bases). The V end was cut by 3 bases, the J end by 1 base, with 15 bases between. Germline values: CDR1 GTSNPN, CDR2 SVGIG (reference sequence). The CDR3 covers 15 residues. CDR3 amino acids: CAWRSPAGGNTEAFF. CDR3 sequence (DNA): TGTGCCTGGAGGTCTCCGGCGGGGGGGAACACTGAAGCTTTCTTT.

V usage is TRBV21-1 and J usage is TRBJ2-7; TRBD1, the table's D call, was not compared with the DNA. TRBV21-1 is described as a pseudogene. The CDR3 sequence is 14 residues long. The CDR3 reads CASSPDSANYEQYF. In DNA, the CDR3 is TGTGCCAGCAGTCCGGACAGTGCTAACTACGAGCAGTACTTC.

The chain is built from TRBV7-2 and TRBJ2-7, with 9 bases matching TRBD1. CDR1 and CDR2 (germline): SGHTA, FQGNSA. Trimming took 4 bases from V and 4 from J; bases not matched to a gene: 17. This CDR3 spans 18 amino acids. CDR3 in amino acids: CASSSPRGQGLIMYEQYF. The CDR3, as DNA: TGTGCCAGCAGCTCCCCGAGGGGACAGGGCTTAATAATGTACGAGCAGTACTTC.

The rearrangement joins TRBV7-6 to TRBJ1-3; 9 positions match TRBD1. V was clipped by 5 bases and J by 2 bases; unmatched bases: 4. CDR3 length: 15 residues. CDR1 and CDR2 (germline): SGHVS, FNYEAQ. CDR3: CASSLDRGTGNTIYF. The CDR3 DNA sequence: TGTGCCAGCAGCCTCGACAGGGGGACTGGAAACACCATATATTTT.

The V call is TRBV19, the J call TRBJ1-1; a weak D match, TRBD1 (6 bases). Trimming left V 3 bases short and J 3 bases short, with 17 bases between. This CDR3 spans 16 amino acids. The germline V gene has CDR1 LNHDA and CDR2 SQIVND (reference sequence). The CDR3 reads CASSITGSRMDTEAFF. DNA for the CDR3: TGTGCCAGTAGTATCACAGGGTCACGCATGGACACTGAAGCTTTCTTT.

Here the CDR3 reads CASSPGGSSYEQYF. Written as DNA, the CDR3 is TGTGCCAGCAGCCCAGGGGGCTCCTCCTACGAGCAGTACTTC. The V gene is TRBV5-6, the J gene TRBJ2-7; 8 bases fit TRBD1. CDR1 and CDR2 from the germline V gene are SGHDT and YYEEEE. The V and J ends lost 4 bases and 0 bases, in that order; junction bases with no gene match: 3. The CDR3 sequence is 14 residues long. The whole variable domain, filled in from reference TRBV5-6 and TRBJ2-7, reads DAGVTQSPTHLIKTRGQQVTLRCSPKSGHDTVSWYQQALGQGPQFIFQYYEEEERQRGNFPDRFSGHQFPNYSSELNVNALLLGDSALYLCASSPGGSSYEQYFGPGTRLTVT.

This clone was recorded once. The rearrangement uses TRBV30 and TRBJ1-3, with D possibly matching TRBD1 (5 bases). From germline, CDR1 is GTSNPN and CDR2 SVGIG (reference sequence). The CDR3 extends over 16 amino acids. With 2 bases removed from V and 0 bases from J, the gap between germline ends came to 14 bases. The CDR3 nucleotides are TGTGCCTGGAGTCGAGGACACAGGAGCTCTGGAAACACCATATATTTT. This sequence encodes CAWSRGHRSSGNTIYF.

This clone has only a few counts. Germline is not matched at one junction end, which may reflect a read error. The genes are TRBV7-7 and TRBJ2-5, with D unclear. Germline values: CDR1 SSHAT, CDR2 FNYEAQ (reference sequence). CDR3 length: 13 amino acids. Here the CDR3 DNA reads TGTGCTAGCAGCTTGAGCCCTTCGGAGACCCAGTACTTC. As protein: CASSLSPSETQYF.

The rearrangement joins TRBV6-5 to TRBJ1-1, with D perhaps TRBD1 (6 bases). The germline gives CDR1 MNHEY, CDR2 SVGAGI. This CDR3 is 15 amino acids long. Trimming shortened V by 2 bases and J by 0 bases, and 10 bases separated the two germline ends. The chain's CDR3 is CASSYLGTMNTEAFF. CDR3 in DNA: TGTGCCAGCAGTTACCTGGGGACAATGAACACTGAAGCTTTCTTT.

This chain joins TRBV4-2 and TRBJ2-4; TRBD2 matches 7 bases. Germline CDR1 reads LGHNA; CDR2 reads YNFKEQ. The CDR3 is 18 amino acids. V trimming: 0 bases; J trimming: 0 bases; junction bases outside the gene matches: 8. CDR3 bases: TGTGCCAGCAGCCAAGATCGGCCAGCGGGGCTAGCCAAAAACATTCAGTACTTC. This sequence encodes CASSQDRPAGLAKNIQYF.

The rearrangement joins TRBV4-2 to TRBJ2-7, with 8 bases that match TRBD2. The CDR3 spans 15 residues. The germline gives CDR1 LGHNA, CDR2 YNFKEQ. J was trimmed by 7 bases and V by 0 bases; bases with no gene match: 8. CDR3 DNA: TGTGCCAGCAGCCAAGATGGGACGGGAGGGGAAGAGCAGTACTTC. Protein: CASSQDGTGGEEQYF.

In this sample, this clone turned up a few times. The chain carries TRBV28 and TRBJ1-4, with 7 bases aligning to TRBD1. The length of the CDR3 is 14 residues. Trimming took 7 bases from V and 8 from J; bases not matched to a gene: 10. Germline CDR1 and CDR2: MDHEN and SYDVKM. The CDR3 DNA reads as TGTGCCAGCATTCAACAGACAGGGAACGAAAAACTGTTTTTT. Protein sequence: CASIQQTGNEKLFF. The full variable domain, with the rest looked up from reference TRBV28 and TRBJ1-4, is DVKVTQSSRYLVKRTGEKVFLECVQDMDHENMFWYRQDPGLGLRLIYFSYDVKMKEKGDIPEGYSVSREKKERFSLILESASTNQTSMYLCASIQQTGNEKLFFGSGTQLSVL.

The chain is built from TRBV4-1 and TRBJ2-2, with TRBD2 matching 12 bases. V shed 1 base and J 5 bases; nucleotides not matched to a gene: 5. Germline CDR1 and CDR2: MGHRA and YSYEKL. CDR3 size: 17 residues. The CDR3 here is CASSQGLAGVETGELFF. DNA of the CDR3: TGCGCCAGCAGCCAAGGACTAGCGGGAGTCGAGACCGGGGAGCTGTTTTTT.